This is a list of T cell receptor beta chains from one sample in a study of cytomegalovirus exposure and HLA in healthy donors. Profiling relied on immunoSEQ multiplex PCR, and the TCRdb table lists in-frame clones only, not all of them. The sample records 120,000 or so clones, about three quarters being singletons. The material sequenced was PBMCs. The origin of the receptors is a woman in her 40s in good health and CMV-seropositive. CDR3s include the opening cysteine and the closing phenylalanine or tryptophan. Fields, in order: clone size, J gene, D gene, V gene, CDR3 protein, CDR3 DNA. A D gene is named only where the DNA matches it firmly. Clone size is shown for a subset of rows, as once, few, many or a class of expanded clone.

abundance: -
j_gene: TRBJ1-2
d_gene: -
v_gene: TRBV11-2
CDR3aa: CASSLGPSPNYGYTF
CDR3nt: TGTGCCAGCAGCTTAGGCCCTAGTCCTAACTATGGCTACACCTTC

abundance: -
j_gene: TRBJ2-2
d_gene: TRBD1
v_gene: TRBV19
CDR3aa: CASSKRRRDRGNTGELFF
CDR3nt: TGTGCCAGTAGTAAACGTCGGAGGGACAGGGGGAACACCGGGGAGCTGTTTTTT

abundance: -
j_gene: TRBJ2-1
d_gene: -
v_gene: TRBV5-4
CDR3aa: CASSPEQISYNEQFF
CDR3nt: TGTGCCAGCAGCCCGGAACAGATCTCCTACAATGAGCAGTTCTTC

abundance: -
j_gene: TRBJ2-1
d_gene: -
v_gene: TRBV19
CDR3aa: CASSSNSAGHNEQFF
CDR3nt: TGTGCCAGTAGTAGCAATAGCGCGGGGCACAATGAGCAGTTCTTC

abundance: -
j_gene: TRBJ2-1
d_gene: -
v_gene: TRBV7-3
CDR3aa: CASSPGLSDEQFF
CDR3nt: TGTGCCAGCAGCCCCGGACTGAGCGATGAGCAGTTCTTC

abundance: -
j_gene: TRBJ2-5
d_gene: -
v_gene: TRBV25-1
CDR3aa: CASSESMWGAGQETQYF
CDR3nt: TGTGCCAGCAGTGAATCTATGTGGGGCGCTGGGCAGGAGACCCAGTACTTC

abundance: -
j_gene: TRBJ1-6
d_gene: -
v_gene: TRBV7-9
CDR3aa: CASSLAPQNSPLHF
CDR3nt: TGTGCCAGCAGCTTAGCCCCCCAAAATTCCCCCCTCCACTTT

abundance: -
j_gene: TRBJ2-7
d_gene: -
v_gene: TRBV4-2
CDR3aa: CASSQGTTYEQYF
CDR3nt: TGTGCCAGCAGCCAAGGAACTACATACGAGCAGTACTTC

abundance: -
j_gene: TRBJ1-1
d_gene: -
v_gene: TRBV6-5
CDR3aa: CASRQQMVNTEAFF
CDR3nt: TGTGCCAGCAGGCAACAGATGGTGAACACTGAAGCTTTCTTT

abundance: -
j_gene: TRBJ1-1
d_gene: -
v_gene: TRBV7-9
CDR3aa: CASSLATGWGMNTEAFF
CDR3nt: TGTGCCAGCAGCTTAGCCACAGGGTGGGGAATGAACACTGAAGCTTTCTTT

abundance: -
j_gene: TRBJ2-7
d_gene: TRBD1
v_gene: TRBV30
CDR3aa: CAWTSKGSDRARNEQYF
CDR3nt: TGTGCCTGGACCTCGAAGGGATCGGACAGGGCCAGGAACGAGCAGTACTTC

abundance: few
j_gene: TRBJ2-2
d_gene: TRBD2
v_gene: TRBV5-1
CDR3aa: CASSHALGSGGLNTGELFF
CDR3nt: TGCGCCAGCAGCCATGCTCTTGGTAGCGGGGGCCTGAACACCGGGGAGCTGTTTTTT

abundance: -
j_gene: TRBJ2-1
d_gene: TRBD2
v_gene: TRBV11-2
CDR3aa: CASSLILAGVPSYNEQFF
CDR3nt: TGTGCCAGCAGCTTAATCCTAGCGGGGGTTCCCTCCTACAATGAGCAGTTCTTC

abundance: few
j_gene: TRBJ2-3
d_gene: -
v_gene: TRBV19
CDR3aa: CASSEGTDTQYF
CDR3nt: TGTGCCAGTAGTGAGGGCACAGATACGCAGTATTTT

abundance: -
j_gene: TRBJ2-5
d_gene: -
v_gene: TRBV15
CDR3aa: CATSRLFEETQYF
CDR3nt: TGTGCCACCAGCAGATTATTCGAGGAGACCCAGTACTTC

abundance: -
j_gene: TRBJ2-7
d_gene: TRBD2
v_gene: TRBV6-5
CDR3aa: CASSYSGTSSYEQYF
CDR3nt: TGTGCCAGCAGTTACTCCGGGACTAGCTCCTACGAGCAGTACTTC

abundance: -
j_gene: TRBJ2-7
d_gene: TRBD2
v_gene: TRBV15
CDR3aa: CATSRDYGTSEYEQYF
CDR3nt: TGTGCCACCAGCAGAGATTACGGGACTAGCGAGTACGAGCAGTACTTC

abundance: -
j_gene: TRBJ2-1
d_gene: -
v_gene: TRBV4-3
CDR3aa: CASSPQTLDNEQFF
CDR3nt: TGCGCCAGCAGCCCCCAGACCCTAGACAATGAGCAGTTCTTC

abundance: -
j_gene: TRBJ2-1
d_gene: TRBD2
v_gene: TRBV4-1
CDR3aa: CASSRGLAGGGKRNEQFF
CDR3nt: TGCGCCAGCAGCCGCGGACTAGCGGGAGGGGGAAAGAGGAATGAGCAGTTCTTC

abundance: -
j_gene: TRBJ1-6
d_gene: TRBD1
v_gene: TRBV15
CDR3aa: CATSRDRDRRYSPLHF
CDR3nt: TGTGCCACCAGCAGGGATAGGGACAGGCGGTATTCACCCCTCCACTTT

abundance: -
j_gene: TRBJ1-5
d_gene: TRBD1
v_gene: TRBV19
CDR3aa: CASSIGQGNNQPQHF
CDR3nt: TGTGCCAGTAGTATAGGACAGGGGAACAATCAGCCCCAGCATTTT

abundance: -
j_gene: TRBJ1-2
d_gene: TRBD1
v_gene: TRBV2
CDR3aa: CASSEIGQGAERYTF
CDR3nt: TGTGCCAGCAGTGAAATAGGACAGGGGGCGGAACGCTACACCTTC

abundance: -
j_gene: TRBJ2-3
d_gene: -
v_gene: TRBV12-5
CDR3aa: CASSEQRAQYF
CDR3nt: TGTGCTAGTTCCGAGCAGCGGGCGCAGTATTTT

abundance: -
j_gene: TRBJ1-2
d_gene: TRBD1
v_gene: TRBV18
CDR3aa: CASSRTGDVGYTF
CDR3nt: TGTGCCAGCTCACGCACAGGGGATGTTGGCTACACCTTC

abundance: -
j_gene: TRBJ1-5
d_gene: TRBD1
v_gene: TRBV6-4
CDR3aa: CAAVPDDRGEQPQHF
CDR3nt: TGTGCTGCCGTCCCGGACGACAGGGGTGAACAGCCCCAGCATTTT

abundance: -
j_gene: TRBJ2-7
d_gene: TRBD1
v_gene: TRBV4-1
CDR3aa: CASSPYGDRVYEQYF
CDR3nt: TGCGCCAGCAGCCCCTACGGGGACAGGGTCTACGAGCAGTACTTC

abundance: -
j_gene: TRBJ2-5
d_gene: -
v_gene: TRBV30
CDR3aa: CAWRLRGQETQYF
CDR3nt: TGTGCCTGGAGGTTACGGGGCCAAGAGACCCAGTACTTC

abundance: -
j_gene: TRBJ1-2
d_gene: -
v_gene: TRBV6-5
CDR3aa: CASSYSPGRYGYTF
CDR3nt: TGTGCCAGCAGTTACTCGCCAGGGCGATATGGCTACACCTTC

abundance: -
j_gene: TRBJ1-1
d_gene: TRBD1
v_gene: TRBV2
CDR3aa: CASRRQGRTEAFF
CDR3nt: TGTGCCAGCAGGAGACAGGGGCGGACTGAAGCTTTCTTT

abundance: few
j_gene: TRBJ1-5
d_gene: TRBD1
v_gene: TRBV5-1
CDR3aa: CASSLEGGANQPQHF
CDR3nt: TGCGCCAGCAGCTTGGAAGGGGGCGCGAATCAGCCCCAGCATTTT

abundance: -
j_gene: TRBJ1-1
d_gene: TRBD1
v_gene: TRBV4-1
CDR3aa: CASSQMTGGTEAFF
CDR3nt: TGCGCCAGCAGCCAGATGACAGGGGGCACTGAAGCTTTCTTT

abundance: -
j_gene: TRBJ1-2
d_gene: -
v_gene: TRBV19
CDR3aa: CASSSGGTNYGYTF
CDR3nt: TGTGCCAGTAGTAGCGGGGGCACGAACTATGGCTACACCTTC

abundance: -
j_gene: TRBJ2-7
d_gene: TRBD2
v_gene: TRBV2
CDR3aa: CASSGTSKYEQYF
CDR3nt: TGTGCCAGCAGTGGGACTAGCAAGTACGAGCAGTACTTC

abundance: -
j_gene: TRBJ1-1
d_gene: -
v_gene: TRBV4-1
CDR3aa: CASSQQGSVNTEAFF
CDR3nt: TGCGCCAGCAGCCAACAGGGATCTGTGAACACTGAAGCTTTCTTT

abundance: -
j_gene: TRBJ2-5
d_gene: TRBD1
v_gene: TRBV10-3
CDR3aa: CAINKGGGETQYF
CDR3nt: TGTGCCATCAACAAAGGGGGCGGAGAGACCCAGTACTTC

abundance: -
j_gene: TRBJ1-1
d_gene: TRBD1
v_gene: TRBV30
CDR3aa: CAWSPDFPGQGAFEAFF
CDR3nt: TGTGCCTGGAGTCCAGACTTTCCGGGACAGGGGGCTTTTGAAGCTTTCTTT

abundance: once
j_gene: TRBJ1-1
d_gene: -
v_gene: TRBV2
CDR3aa: CASSWGGTEAFF
CDR3nt: TGTGCCAGCAGTTGGGGGGGTACTGAAGCTTTCTTT

abundance: -
j_gene: TRBJ2-6
d_gene: -
v_gene: TRBV6-1
CDR3aa: CASSPGFSGANVLTF
CDR3nt: TGTGCCAGCAGCCCAGGGTTCTCTGGGGCCAACGTCCTGACTTTC

abundance: -
j_gene: TRBJ1-2
d_gene: TRBD1
v_gene: TRBV25-1
CDR3aa: CASSVAGGSGYTF
CDR3nt: TGTGCCAGCAGTGTAGCAGGGGGCTCTGGCTACACCTTC

abundance: -
j_gene: TRBJ2-2
d_gene: -
v_gene: TRBV7-8
CDR3aa: CASSFRQASGELFF
CDR3nt: TGTGCCAGCAGCTTTCGACAGGCCTCCGGGGAGCTGTTTTTT

abundance: once
j_gene: TRBJ2-1
d_gene: -
v_gene: TRBV4-2
CDR3aa: CASSQAGTPSSYNEQFF
CDR3nt: TGTGCCAGCAGCCAAGCCGGGACACCCTCTTCCTACAATGAGCAGTTCTTC

abundance: -
j_gene: TRBJ2-7
d_gene: -
v_gene: TRBV6-5
CDR3aa: CASSYVAGTPSYEQYF
CDR3nt: TGTGCCAGCAGTTACGTCGCGGGAACTCCTTCCTACGAGCAGTACTTC

abundance: few
j_gene: TRBJ2-5
d_gene: TRBD2
v_gene: TRBV29-1
CDR3aa: CSVPPGTSVRETQYF
CDR3nt: TGCAGCGTCCCCCCCGGGACTAGCGTGAGAGAGACCCAGTACTTC

abundance: -
j_gene: TRBJ2-7
d_gene: TRBD1
v_gene: TRBV2
CDR3aa: CARSGQGSHEQYF
CDR3nt: TGTGCCCGGTCGGGACAGGGGTCCCACGAGCAGTACTTC

abundance: -
j_gene: TRBJ2-3
d_gene: TRBD1
v_gene: TRBV6-5
CDR3aa: CASSLAGTGADTQYF
CDR3nt: TGTGCCAGCAGTTTAGCCGGGACAGGGGCAGATACGCAGTATTTT

abundance: -
j_gene: TRBJ2-3
d_gene: -
v_gene: TRBV30
CDR3aa: CAWTPGKATDTQYF
CDR3nt: TGTGCCTGGACCCCCGGGAAGGCCACAGATACGCAGTATTTT

abundance: -
j_gene: TRBJ2-5
d_gene: TRBD2
v_gene: TRBV6-5
CDR3aa: CASSRGLAVETQYF
CDR3nt: TGTGCCAGCAGCAGAGGACTAGCGGTAGAGACCCAGTACTTC

abundance: once
j_gene: TRBJ1-4
d_gene: TRBD1
v_gene: TRBV9
CDR3aa: CASSEGQADNEKLFF
CDR3nt: TGTGCCAGCAGCGAGGGACAGGCCGATAATGAAAAACTGTTTTTT

abundance: -
j_gene: TRBJ2-7
d_gene: -
v_gene: TRBV7-3
CDR3aa: CASSLTGGQGQYEQYF
CDR3nt: TGTGCCAGCAGCTTAACGGGCGGCCAGGGCCAATACGAGCAGTACTTC

abundance: -
j_gene: TRBJ2-3
d_gene: TRBD1
v_gene: TRBV19
CDR3aa: CASGGQDSTDTQYF
CDR3nt: TGTGCCAGTGGAGGACAGGATAGCACAGATACGCAGTATTTT